A selection of T cell receptor beta chains follows, all from one sample in a study of cytomegalovirus exposure and HLA in healthy donors. Only in-frame clones appear in the TCRdb table, and some are missing; sequencing was by immunoSEQ multiplex PCR. The sample consists of about 150,000 clones, approximately 79% of them appearing once. The sequenced sample consisted of PBMCs. Receptors originate from a young man in good health and CMV-seropositive. Both conserved end residues are part of each CDR3. Each record gives: V gene, J gene, CDR3 protein.

TRBV29-1	TRBJ2-2	CSVASGAGTGELFF
TRBV6-5	TRBJ2-7	CASSEGGAYEQYF
TRBV9	TRBJ2-7	CASSVSGGTYEQYF
TRBV6-5	TRBJ1-3	CASSYSTGAPGNTIYF
TRBV5-1	TRBJ1-4	CASSSSRTGGGGKLFF
TRBV5-1	TRBJ2-2	CASSLGQGAGELFF
TRBV7-8	TRBJ2-5	CASSPWAETQYF
TRBV6-5	TRBJ2-7	CASRLAGTYEQYF
TRBV6-5	TRBJ1-2	CASRSTTGRYGYTF
TRBV6-5	TRBJ2-7	CASSYSRSSYEQYF
TRBV5-4	TRBJ1-1	CASSFPPGQGNTEAFF
TRBV5-1	TRBJ1-6	CASSSRPPDRGPSPLHF
TRBV28	TRBJ1-6	CASLTWGGNNSPLHF
TRBV27	TRBJ2-7	CASSPGLAGFEQYF
TRBV18	TRBJ2-3	CASSPTGSTDTQYF
TRBV7-8	TRBJ2-2	CASSLSWNTGELFF
TRBV2	TRBJ2-2	CASRATLNTGELFF
TRBV4-1	TRBJ1-1	CASSHVQGDMNTEAFF
TRBV11-2	TRBJ1-1	CASSLSGGYTEAFF
TRBV29-1	TRBJ2-1	CSVGDRVNEQFF
TRBV5-5	TRBJ2-7	CASSLDPAGAYEQYF
TRBV7-2	TRBJ1-6	CASSLLGTENSPLHF
TRBV28	TRBJ2-3	CASVSTDTQYF
TRBV30	TRBJ1-1	CAWRKWGRGVGTEAFF
TRBV5-1	TRBJ2-7	CASSPKGLAGYEQYF
TRBV7-2	TRBJ2-7	CASSSGASRYEQYF
TRBV27	TRBJ2-7	CASSLKGISYEQYF
TRBV5-8	TRBJ1-5	CASSPRTGVGYSNQPQHF
TRBV5-4	TRBJ1-2	CASSLVDRRYGYTF
TRBV5-6	TRBJ1-6	CASSLSQGARNSPLHF
TRBV6-5	TRBJ2-7	CASSRGLAEQYF
TRBV11-3	TRBJ2-1	CASSSTSGRVIDEQFF
TRBV5-1	TRBJ2-3	CASSPGLAGGVPDTQYF
TRBV19	TRBJ2-3	CASSILGERVDTDTQYF
TRBV19	TRBJ2-7	CASSWTGEYEQYF
TRBV2	TRBJ1-2	CASTIQGIHGYTF